Each of the 27 T cell receptor beta chains below was sequenced from the same sample in a study of blood T cell repertoires in COVID-19. Profiled with immunoSEQ multiplex PCR; TCRdb holds only in-frame clones, not every one. The sample has approximately 75,000 clones; 84% are singletons. The sample comprised peripheral blood. The source is a woman in her fifties or sixties with acute or convalescent COVID-19.

CDR3 sequence: CASSPMGQGASDTQYF. Written as DNA, the CDR3 is TGTGCCAGCAGTCCTATGGGACAGGGGGCCTCAGATACGCAGTATTTT. The J gene is TRBJ2-3, the V gene TRBV28; 12 nucleotides line up with TRBD1. The ends lost 5 bases at V and 4 bases at J; junction bases unmatched: 7. Germline lookup yields CDR1 MDHEN and CDR2 SYDVKM. This CDR3 has 16 amino acids.

There are a few counts of this clone. The same CDR3 can be traced to other DNA sequences in this sample. The chain is built from TRBV4-3 and TRBJ2-4; 7 nucleotides agree with TRBD1. The CDR3 is 14 amino acids. CDR1 LGHNA and CDR2 YSLEER come from the germline V gene. Losses at the gene ends were 1 base for V and 4 bases for J; bases not matched to a gene: 1. CDR3 sequence (DNA): TGCGCCAGCAGCCAAGCAGGGGGAAAAAACATTCAGTACTTC. Its translation is CASSQAGGKNIQYF.

This chain uses TRBV2 with TRBJ2-2; no firm D call. Germline V gene lookup returns CDR1 SNHLY and CDR2 FYNNEI. V was cut by 6 bases and J by 8 bases, with 7 bases left in between. This CDR3 spans 11 amino acids. The CDR3: CASRTPGELFF. CDR3 DNA: TGTGCCAGCAGGACTCCGGGGGAGCTGTTTTTT.

This chain joins TRBV7-6 and TRBJ2-1, with 10 bases identical to TRBD2. Germline V gene sequence: CDR1 SGHVS, CDR2 FNYEAQ. The V and J ends lost 7 bases and 0 bases, in that order; junction bases with no gene match: 15. The CDR3 has 19 residues. The CDR3 reads CASTPRASGSLGSYNEQFF. CDR3 coding DNA: TGTGCCAGCACCCCTAGGGCTAGCGGGAGTCTCGGCTCCTACAATGAGCAGTTCTTC.

The CDR3 sequence: CASRGTLGTSGYRAKNIQYF. CDR3 coding DNA: TGCGCCAGCAGAGGGACACTCGGGACTAGCGGTTATCGGGCCAAAAACATTCAGTACTTC. The V gene is TRBV4-1, the J gene TRBJ2-4, with 11 bases aligning to TRBD2. J lost 1 base, V lost 6 bases, and 17 bases had no gene match. In germline, CDR1 is MGHRA, CDR2 YSYEKL. The CDR3 sequence is 20 residues long.

The chain carries TRBV5-1 and TRBJ2-1; 9 positions agree with TRBD2. Germline CDR1 and CDR2: SGHRS and YFSETQ. V trimming: 3 bases; J trimming: 0 bases; junction bases outside the gene matches: 4. The CDR3 has 16 residues. As DNA, the CDR3 is TGCGCCAGCAGCTCTCTAGCGGGGAGCTCCTACAATGAGCAGTTCTTC. Encoded protein: CASSSLAGSSYNEQFF.

The V call is TRBV5-1, the J call TRBJ2-6, with 9 bases aligning to TRBD1. From germline, CDR1 is SGHRS and CDR2 YFSETQ. The junction had 10 bases not matched to a gene; V was cut back by 4 bases and J by 2 bases. This CDR3 contains 18 residues. The CDR3 nucleotides read TGCGCCAGCAGCCCCACGGGGACAGGGAAGACTGGGGCCAACGTCCTGACTTTC. This gives the protein CASSPTGTGKTGANVLTF.

The J gene is TRBJ2-2, the V gene TRBV29-1; D may be TRBD2 (5 bases). Trimming shortened V by 2 bases and J by 2 bases, and 15 bases separated the two germline ends. This CDR3 comprises 16 residues. Germline V lookup: CDR1 SQVTM, CDR2 ANQGSEA. The chain's CDR3 is CSVESQTGYNTGELFF. DNA for the CDR3: TGCAGCGTTGAAAGTCAGACGGGATATAACACCGGGGAGCTGTTTTTT.

The chain employs TRBV5-4 and TRBJ1-4; possible D gene TRBD1, 5 bases. The ends were cut back, 4 bases at V and 7 bases at J, with 14 bases in the middle. This CDR3 comprises 14 residues. The V gene's germline CDR1 is SGHNT and CDR2 YYREEE (reference sequence). The CDR3 region has the DNA TGTGCCAGCAGCCTAGGTGGGGGGAGTGAAAAACTGTTTTTT. This sequence encodes CASSLGGGSEKLFF.

This rearrangement joins TRBV30 to TRBJ2-7; 7 bases map to TRBD1. With 7 bases clipped from V and 5 bases from J, the junction kept 8 bases outside the gene matches. Germline CDR1 is GTSNPN and CDR2 is SVGIG (reference sequence). The CDR3 length is 12 residues. The CDR3 DNA follows: TGTGCCTCCGGGGTCAGGGGGAACGAGCAGTACTTC. Its translation is CASGVRGNEQYF.

The gene calls are TRBV7-3 and TRBJ2-1, with 13 bases identical to TRBD2. The V and J ends lost 5 bases and 5 bases, in that order; junction bases with no gene match: 6. CDR1 and CDR2 from the germline V gene are SGHTA and FQGTGA. This CDR3 has 16 residues. CDR3 region: CASSAGLAGDNNEQFF. The CDR3 coding sequence is TGTGCCAGCAGCGCCGGACTAGCGGGAGATAACAATGAGCAGTTCTTC. The variable domain in full, completed from reference TRBV7-3 and TRBJ2-1, reads GAGVSQTPSNKVTEKGKYVELRCDPISGHTALYWYRQSLGQGPEFLIYFQGTGAADDSGLPNDRFFAVRPEGSVSTLKIQRTERGDSAVYLCASSAGLAGDNNEQFFGPGTRLTVL.

The chain recombines TRBV29-1 with TRBJ2-7; 7 bases are shared with TRBD1. The germline gives CDR1 SQVTM, CDR2 ANQGSEA. V trimming: 7 bases; J trimming: 6 bases; junction bases outside the gene matches: 6. The CDR3 has 11 amino acids. The CDR3 nucleotides are TGCAGCGCAATCTACAGGGGCGAGCAGTACTTC. Its protein is CSAIYRGEQYF.

This CDR3 is CASSQRLAGADTQYF. In nucleotides, the CDR3 is TGCGCCAGCAGCCAAAGACTAGCGGGAGCAGATACGCAGTATTTT. The rearrangement links TRBV4-3 to TRBJ2-3; 12 nucleotides match TRBD2. The CDR3 is 15 amino acids. Germline CDR1 and CDR2: LGHNA and YSLEER. V trimming: 2 bases; J trimming: 4 bases; junction bases outside the gene matches: 1.

The chain combines TRBV6-4 with TRBJ2-1; D is unresolved. Germline V gives CDR1 MRHNA, CDR2 SNTAGT. This CDR3 contains 13 residues. The V end lost 0 bases, the J end lost 6 bases, and 6 bases lay between the germline ends. The CDR3 nucleotides are TGTGCCAGCAGTGACTCTGGCCTCAATGAGCAGTTCTTC. Protein product: CASSDSGLNEQFF.

The CDR3 spells CASSLELRGVSGAGELFF. DNA of the CDR3: TGTGCCAGCAGCTTAGAACTTAGAGGCGTATCGGGGGCCGGGGAGCTGTTTTTT. V usage is TRBV7-6 and J usage is TRBJ2-2; possible D gene TRBD2, 6 bases. The CDR3 length is 18 residues. V was pared by 1 base and J by 6 bases, with 21 bases between. Germline values: CDR1 SGHVS, CDR2 FNYEAQ. The whole variable domain, filled in from reference TRBV7-6 and TRBJ2-2, reads GAGVSQSPRYKVTKRGQDVALRCDPISGHVSLYWYRQALGQGPEFLTYFNYEAQQDKSGLPNDRFSAERPEGSISTLTIQRTEQRDSAMYRCASSLELRGVSGAGELFFGEGSRLTVL.

In its sample, this clone was seen once. This chain connects TRBV7-2 to TRBJ1-2; no clear D gene. The ends were cut back, 1 base at V and 1 base at J, with 10 bases in the middle. The CDR3 sequence is 15 residues long. The germline gives CDR1 SGHTA, CDR2 FQGNSA. CDR3 sequence: CASSLVGRGNYGYTF. The DNA for the CDR3 is TGTGCCAGCAGCTTAGTGGGGAGAGGTAACTATGGCTACACCTTC.

The chain employs TRBV19 and TRBJ1-5; tentative D call: TRBD1 (5 bases). This CDR3 is built from 17 residues. The V gene lost 2 bases and the J gene lost 3 bases, with 17 bases spanning the gap. Germline lookup yields CDR1 LNHDA and CDR2 SQIVND (reference sequence). CDR3 amino acids: CASSISWGGAYNQPQHF. CDR3 in DNA: TGTGCCAGTAGTATAAGTTGGGGGGGAGCCTACAATCAGCCCCAGCATTTT.

The chain couples TRBV28 to TRBJ2-1; possibly TRBD2 for D (6 bases). The V gene lost 5 bases and the J gene lost 4 bases, with 18 bases spanning the gap. The CDR3 contains 16 residues. CDR1 MDHEN and CDR2 SYDVKM come from the germline V gene. The DNA of the CDR3 is TGTGCCAGCAGTCCCTCAGGCGGGAAAACTTACAATGAGCAGTTCTTC. Protein: CASSPSGGKTYNEQFF.

In its sample, this clone was seen a few times. The chain is built from TRBV3-1 (or the pseudogene TRBV3-2) and TRBJ2-7; D remains unclear. CDR3 size: 12 residues. V shed 2 bases and J shed 7 bases, with 9 bases lying between them. The germline CDR1 and CDR2 sequences are LGHDT and YNNKEL (reference sequence). DNA of the CDR3: TGTGCCAGCAGCCAATCGCCTAAGGAGCAGTACTTC. Translation gives CASSQSPKEQYF.

The J gene is TRBJ1-5, the V gene TRBV13; possible D gene TRBD1, 6 bases. Germline V gene lookup returns CDR1 PRHDT and CDR2 FYEKMQ (reference sequence). The CDR3 totals 15 residues. Between the trimmed V and J ends, which lost 5 bases and 2 bases, there was a span of 13 bases. The CDR3 loop is CASSKGVFGNQPQHF. DNA for the CDR3: TGTGCCAGCAGCAAGGGGGTATTTGGCAATCAGCCCCAGCATTTT.

This chain connects TRBV29-1 to TRBJ2-3; D may be TRBD2 (6 bases). Trimming removed 3 bases at V and 2 bases at J, with 18 bases between. The CDR3 is 16 residues long. Germline loops: CDR1 SQVTM, CDR2 ANQGSEA. In DNA form, the CDR3 reads TGCAGCGTTGAGCGGTGGTACGGGAGTACCACAGATACGCAGTATTTT. Protein product: CSVERWYGSTTDTQYF.

DNA of the CDR3: TGTGCCAGCAGCTTTAGCCTACAGGGGGCGTATGGCTACACCTTC. Translation: CASSFSLQGAYGYTF. This chain connects TRBV5-4 to TRBJ1-2; 9 bases agree with TRBD1. CDR1 and CDR2 (germline): SGHNT, YYREEE (reference sequence). CDR3 size: 15 residues. V lost 2 bases to trimming and J lost 5 bases; unmatched junction nucleotides: 7.

The chain couples TRBV5-1 to TRBJ2-2; 10 bases are shared with TRBD2. The CDR3 runs to 15 residues. The germline CDR1 and CDR2 sequences are SGHRS and YFSETQ. Germline trimming cut 2 bases from V and 4 bases from J; bases unmatched to any gene: 2. The DNA of the CDR3 is TGCGCCAGCAGCTTTCTAGCGGGAGCCACCGGGGAGCTGTTTTTT. Residues: CASSFLAGATGELFF.

V is TRBV10-2 and J is TRBJ2-1; the match to TRBD1 covers 9 bases. CDR3 length equals 15 residues. CDR1 and CDR2 (germline): WSHSY, SAAADI. Losses at the gene ends were 6 bases for V and 7 bases for J; bases not matched to a gene: 10. CDR3 sequence reads: CASSEGQGIGNEQFF. CDR3 nucleotides: TGCGCCAGCAGCGAGGGACAGGGCATAGGGAATGAGCAGTTCTTC.

This clone was counted a single time. The chain is built from TRBV9 and TRBJ2-1; D remains unclear. Between the trimmed V and J ends, which lost 1 base and 9 bases, there was a span of 11 bases. Germline CDR1 SGDLS, CDR2 YYNGEE. This CDR3 region has 13 residues. CDR3 in DNA: TGTGCCAGCAGCGTAATCGTCACGAGTGAGCAGTTCTTC. It specifies CASSVIVTSEQFF.

This clone was observed a few times. The chain links TRBV6-4 to TRBJ1-2, with D perhaps matching TRBD1 (5 bases). V was pared by 5 bases and J by 5 bases, with 18 bases between. CDR1 and CDR2 from the germline V gene are MRHNA and SNTAGT. CDR3 length equals 15 residues. CDR3 in amino acids: CASSLDRSGRYGYTF. The CDR3 DNA follows: TGTGCCAGCAGTTTAGATAGGTCAGGGCGATATGGCTACACCTTC.

The chain carries TRBV15 and TRBJ2-1; TRBD1 matches at 8 bases. V lost 5 bases to trimming and J lost 9 bases; unmatched junction nucleotides: 6. Germline V gene data show CDR1 as LNHNV and CDR2 as YYDKDF (reference sequence). The CDR3 has 13 amino acids. The CDR3 sequence: CATSQTGGSEQFF. The CDR3 region has the DNA TGTGCCACCAGCCAAACAGGGGGGAGTGAGCAGTTCTTC.